This TCR beta chain was observed in a study of T cell responses to AZD1222 COVID-19 vaccine. Germline assignment: CDR1 LGHDT and CDR2 YNNKEL (reference sequence). This CDR3 spans 14 amino acids. Losses at the gene ends were 4 bases for V and 2 bases for J; bases not matched to a gene: 5. The protocol was immunoSEQ multiplex PCR, while the TCRdb copy is restricted to in-frame clones and leaves out a portion. This table has roughly 160,000 clones, about 90% appearing once. About this clone: Its antigen is currently unknown.

Regarding the study as a whole: The sample set comprised mostly white British donors with more females, and clonal diversity was possibly underestimated.

The origin of this receptor is an adult who received the AZD1222 COVID-19 vaccine. Material: peripheral blood, obtained 28 days after the second AZD1222 dose. V gene TRBV3-1 (or the pseudogene TRBV3-2) combines with J gene TRBJ2-7; 7 positions match TRBD2. CDR3 in DNA: TGTGCCAGCAGCCGTGGGGGGGAGGCCTACGAGCAGTACTTC. It codes for CASSRGGEAYEQYF.